One sample yielded the 23 T cell receptor beta chains listed below, sequenced in a study of cytomegalovirus exposure and HLA in healthy donors. The PCR used 60 Vbeta and 13 Jbeta primers. Sequencing used immunoSEQ multiplex PCR; TCRdb keeps in-frame clones, though not all of them. The data hold fewer than 120,000 clones, with around 84% observed a single time. The material sequenced was PBMCs. Receptors were obtained from a woman in her 30s in good health and CMV-seronegative.

CDR3 sequence: CASSTSGGPTNTEAFF. In DNA form, the CDR3 reads TGTGCCAGCAGCACCTCCGGGGGGCCCACGAACACTGAAGCTTTCTTT. J is TRBJ1-1 and V is TRBV9; possible D gene TRBD1, 6 bases. This CDR3 comprises 16 residues. Trimming took 4 bases from V and 1 from J, leaving 17 bases between them. CDR1 SGDLS and CDR2 YYNGEE come from the germline V gene.

This chain uses TRBV5-6 with TRBJ1-2; D possibly corresponds to TRBD1 (6 bases). The CDR3 totals 15 residues. Trimming removed 0 bases at V and 4 bases at J, with 13 bases between. Germline V gene lookup returns CDR1 SGHDT and CDR2 YYEEEE. CDR3 region: CASSLGGRRSYGYTF. The CDR3 bases are TGTGCCAGCAGCTTGGGGGGGCGCAGGAGCTATGGCTACACCTTC.

V usage is TRBV6-6 and J usage is TRBJ2-7, with D tentatively TRBD1 (6 bases). Germline V gene lookup returns CDR1 MNHNY and CDR2 SVGAGI (reference sequence). V lost 4 bases, J lost 3 bases, and 13 bases lay in between. The CDR3 is 14 amino acids. The CDR3, as DNA: TGTGCCAGCAGTTCACTCAGGGGTGGCTACGAGCAGTACTTC. Translated, it gives CASSSLRGGYEQYF.

This clone was found a few times. The rearrangement links TRBV7-2 to TRBJ2-7; maybe TRBD1 (6 bases). The germline V gene has CDR1 SGHTA and CDR2 FQGNSA. CDR3 length: 14 residues. V shed 2 bases and J shed 4 bases, with 12 bases lying between them. The CDR3 sequence is CASSLQDRFYEQYF. In DNA form, the CDR3 reads TGTGCCAGCAGCTTACAAGACAGGTTTTACGAGCAGTACTTC.

This clone appeared once. This rearrangement joins TRBV5-1 to TRBJ2-3; 15 nucleotides line up with TRBD2. The CDR3 contains 18 residues. V was clipped by 4 bases and J by 3 bases; unmatched bases: 9. Germline V CDR1 and CDR2: SGHRS, YFSETQ. CDR3 loop: CASSIGLAGGPSTDTQYF. Here the CDR3 DNA reads TGCGCCAGCAGCATCGGACTAGCGGGAGGGCCCTCGACAGATACGCAGTATTTT.

The chain combines TRBV28 with TRBJ1-5; 8 bases agree with TRBD1. Germline V gene sequence: CDR1 MDHEN, CDR2 SYDVKM. V lost 8 bases and J lost 2; bases outside the gene matches: 20. The CDR3 has 19 residues. CDR3 loop: CASVEGPGGVAGGNQPQHF. The CDR3 coding sequence is TGTGCCAGCGTAGAAGGACCAGGGGGCGTTGCAGGGGGCAATCAGCCCCAGCATTTT.

This chain links TRBV18 with TRBJ2-7; TRBD1 agrees at 7 bases. V was pared by 3 bases and J by 2 bases, with 1 base of the junction left unmatched. Germline V lookup: CDR1 KGHSH, CDR2 LQKENI. There are 13 residues in the CDR3. CDR3: CASSPGQTYEQYF. The CDR3 coding sequence is TGTGCCAGCTCACCGGGACAGACCTACGAGCAGTACTTC.

The V gene is TRBV7-9, the J gene TRBJ2-1; D is uncertain. CDR1 and CDR2 from the germline V gene are SEHNR and FQNEAQ (reference sequence). Trimming left V 1 base short and J 4 bases short, with 17 bases between. The CDR3 length is 17 residues. The CDR3 here is CASSLGSPGASYNEQFF. The CDR3 nucleotides read TGTGCCAGCAGCTTAGGCTCACCAGGCGCGAGTTACAATGAGCAGTTCTTC.

The sample holds one count of this clone. The rearrangement links TRBV9 to TRBJ1-3; D gene ambiguous. V dropped 0 bases and J dropped 8 bases, with 6 bases sitting between them. CDR1 is SGDLS, CDR2 YYNGEE, per germline. The CDR3 contains 12 residues. The chain's CDR3 is CASSVGFDTIYF. The CDR3 nucleotides are TGTGCCAGCAGCGTAGGTTTCGACACCATATATTTT.

J is TRBJ1-6 and V is TRBV28; D possibly corresponds to TRBD1 (5 bases). The CDR3 contains 15 residues. V lost 7 bases and J lost 15, with 25 bases in between. In germline, CDR1 is MDHEN, CDR2 SYDVKM. CDR3 protein: CASTPGGTANLLLHF. The CDR3 bases are TGTGCCAGCACCCCCGGAGGGACCGCTAATCTCCTCCTCCACTTT.

The chain joins TRBV30 to TRBJ1-2; the match to TRBD1 covers 7 bases. Germline values: CDR1 GTSNPN, CDR2 SVGIG (reference sequence). The CDR3 spans 15 residues. With V trimmed by 3 bases and J by 0 bases, 7 bases remained unmatched. The CDR3 nucleotides are TGTGCCTGGAGAACAGGGGACTCTTCTAACTATGGCTACACCTTC. Translating it yields CAWRTGDSSNYGYTF.

The chain joins TRBV4-3 to TRBJ2-7; 9 bases line up with TRBD2. This CDR3 contains 15 residues. The ends lost 4 bases at V and 2 bases at J; junction bases unmatched: 6. Per germline, CDR1 LGHNA and CDR2 YSLEER. The CDR3 coding sequence is TGCGCCAGCAGCCTCGGGGCGGGGGGGACCTACGAGCAGTACTTC. Residues: CASSLGAGGTYEQYF.

The chain couples TRBV27 to TRBJ2-3; 7 nucleotides align to TRBD1. Germline V gene lookup returns CDR1 MNHEY and CDR2 SMNVEV (reference sequence). The V segment lost 6 bases and the J segment 4 bases; nucleotides outside the gene matches: 1. CDR3 length: 12 residues. The CDR3 spells CASSDRADTQYF. For the CDR3, the DNA is TGTGCCAGCAGCGACAGGGCAGATACGCAGTATTTT.

This clone turned up a few times. CDR3 sequence reads: CASRSGQGATDTQYF. CDR3 coding DNA: TGTGCCAGCCGCTCCGGACAGGGGGCTACAGATACGCAGTATTTT. The chain joins TRBV6-5 to TRBJ2-3, with 11 bases that match TRBD1. The CDR3 covers 15 residues. Germline V gene sequence: CDR1 MNHEY, CDR2 SVGAGI. Losses at the gene ends were 8 bases for V and 3 bases for J; bases not matched to a gene: 7.

Remarks on this clone: An end of the junction differs from the germline gene, which may be a read error. The rearrangement links TRBV6-1 to TRBJ2-7, with 9 bases fitting TRBD1. The V gene's germline CDR1 is MNHNS and CDR2 SASEGT. The CDR3 spans 14 residues. CDR3: CATSSGTGTYEQYF. The CDR3 bases are TGTGCCACCAGTTCCGGGACAGGGACCTACGAGCAGTACTTC.

V gene TRBV7-6 combines with J gene TRBJ2-3, with TRBD2 matching over 10 bases. Germline-derived CDR1 and CDR2 are SGHVS and FNYEAQ. V shed 5 bases and J 2 bases; nucleotides not matched to a gene: 7. The CDR3 is made up of 16 amino acids. CDR3 in DNA: TGTGCCAGCAGCACCAGGACTAGCGGCAACACAGATACGCAGTATTTT. Its translation is CASSTRTSGNTDTQYF.

The chain recombines TRBV11-2 with TRBJ2-7; D call uncertain. V was clipped by 2 bases and J by 3 bases, with 5 bases between them. The length of the CDR3 is 12 residues. Germline V gene sequence: CDR1 SGHAT, CDR2 FQNNGV. The CDR3 DNA sequence: TGTGCCAGCAGCTTATCGGGCTACGAGCAGTACTTC. Translated, it gives CASSLSGYEQYF.

V gene TRBV28 combines with J gene TRBJ1-4; 7 nucleotides line up with TRBD1. This CDR3 region has 13 residues. V shed 8 bases, J shed 7 bases, and the junction held 7 bases outside the gene matches. The germline CDR1 and CDR2 sequences are MDHEN and SYDVKM. CDR3 in amino acids: CASHRDRVEKLFF. CDR3 nucleotide sequence: TGTGCCAGCCATCGGGACAGAGTTGAAAAACTGTTTTTT.

The V call is TRBV10-3, the J call TRBJ1-1; D uncertain. The germline V gene has CDR1 ENHRY and CDR2 SYGVKD. This CDR3 comprises 12 residues. V lost 6 bases to trimming and J lost 3 bases, with 8 bases between them. The CDR3 nucleotides read TGTGCCATCAGCCGCAGTGACACTGAAGCTTTCTTT. Encoded protein: CAISRSDTEAFF.

The rearrangement joins TRBV5-1 to TRBJ1-3; possibly TRBD1 for D (5 bases). This CDR3 comprises 15 residues. Germline CDR1 SGHRS, CDR2 YFSETQ. V lost 4 bases and J 1 base, leaving 12 bases between the germline ends. This CDR3 reads CASSGAAGSGNTIYF. CDR3 nucleotides: TGCGCCAGCAGCGGGGCCGCAGGGTCTGGAAACACCATATATTTT.

The rearrangement uses TRBV7-6 and TRBJ2-2; 9 bases line up with TRBD2. The length of the CDR3 is 16 residues. The V gene end was trimmed by 0 bases and the J gene end by 7 bases; junction bases not matched to a gene: 6. From germline, CDR1 is SGHVS and CDR2 FNYEAQ. CDR3 region: CASSLASGRVSGELFF. CDR3 in DNA: TGTGCCAGCAGCTTAGCTAGCGGGAGAGTCAGCGGGGAGCTGTTTTTT.

The V call is TRBV7-2, the J call TRBJ1-5, with 9 positions matching TRBD1. This CDR3 has 15 amino acids. In germline, CDR1 is SGHTA, CDR2 FQGNSA. With 4 bases clipped from V and 5 bases from J, the junction kept 6 bases outside the gene matches. The CDR3 DNA sequence: TGTGCCAGCAGCTCCTTGACAGGGGGACATCAGCCCCAGCATTTT. It is translated as CASSSLTGGHQPQHF.

This clone was detected only a few times. The DNA for the CDR3 is TGCGCCAGCAGTTTCTCCGGGACAGGGGCGAGTGGCTACACCTTC. This codes for CASSFSGTGASGYTF. This rearrangement joins TRBV5-1 to TRBJ1-2, with 10 bases fitting TRBD1. Germline CDR1 reads SGHRS; CDR2 reads YFSETQ. The V segment lost 5 bases and the J segment 7 bases; nucleotides outside the gene matches: 11. CDR3 length equals 15 residues.